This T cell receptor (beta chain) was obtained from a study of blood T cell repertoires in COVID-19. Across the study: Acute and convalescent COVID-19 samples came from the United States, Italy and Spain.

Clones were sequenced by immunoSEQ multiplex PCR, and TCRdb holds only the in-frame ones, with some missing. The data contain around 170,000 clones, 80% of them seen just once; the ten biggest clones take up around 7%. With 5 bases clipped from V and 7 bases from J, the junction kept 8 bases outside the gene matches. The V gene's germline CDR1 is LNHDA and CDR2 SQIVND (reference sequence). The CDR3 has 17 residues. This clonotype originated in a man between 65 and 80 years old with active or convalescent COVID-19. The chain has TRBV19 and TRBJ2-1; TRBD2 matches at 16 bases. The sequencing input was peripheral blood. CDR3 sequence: CASSPKGLAGGQNEQFF. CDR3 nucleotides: TGTGCCAGTAGTCCCAAGGGACTAGCGGGAGGGCAGAATGAGCAGTTCTTC.